This TCR beta chain was sequenced for a study of CD8 T cells in Susac syndrome. The control participants were healthy donors, and these controls were matched with respect to both age and sex. Reverse transcription of about 0.45 to 1 ug RNA used random hexamers. Amplification of the TCR beta CDR3 was carried out by immunoSEQ multiplex PCR, which spanned a total of 54 Vbeta and 13 Jbeta segments. Using its own MiXCR run on the immunoSEQ multiplex PCR reads, TCRdb lists one record per CDR3 protein. The data hold some 100,000 distinct CDR3 sequences, with about 96% observed a single time. Losses at the gene ends were 5 bases for V and 7 bases for J; bases not matched to a gene: 7. Per the germline V gene, CDR1 is SNHLY and CDR2 is FYNNEI. The CDR3 covers 14 residues.

The sequence derives from a human donor in good health. V gene TRBV2 combines with J gene TRBJ2-1, with TRBD1 matching 8 bases. Sequenced input: CD4+ T cells from PBMCs. Here the CDR3 reads CASSSRTGRNEQFF. For the CDR3, the DNA is TGTGCCAGCAGTTCCCGGACAGGGAGAAATGAGCAGTTCTTC.